The clone carrying this T cell receptor beta chain was detected only a few times. Its antigen is unidentified. These data originate in a study of post-analysis software for immune sequencing data. Study background: Disease courses included relapsing-remitting, secondary progressive and progressive-relapsing multiple sclerosis. Findings and caveats of the study: The authors found that F measure strongly co-clustered same-batch samples.

Presence of unique molecular identifiers characterized the TCR beta cDNA libraries. MiXCR was run by TCRdb on the PCR reads, yielding one entry per CDR3 protein. The sample lists some 370,000 distinct CDR3 sequences, approximately 33% seen once, with roughly 13% in the top ten. Sequences were obtained from blood. The origin of this receptor is a girl aged 5-17 years with multiple sclerosis.

Here the CDR3 reads CASSLNGGASETQYF. The CDR3 bases are TGCGCCAGCAGCTTGAACGGGGGGGCGTCAGAGACCCAGTACTTC. The chain carries TRBV5-1 and TRBJ2-5, with 8 bases fitting TRBD2. The V and J ends lost 1 base and 4 bases, in that order; junction bases with no gene match: 6. Per germline, CDR1 SGHRS and CDR2 YFSETQ. The length of the CDR3 is 15 residues. The variable domain in full, completed from reference TRBV5-1 and TRBJ2-5, reads KAGVTQTPRYLIKTRGQQVTLSCSPISGHRSVSWYQQTPGQGLQFLFEYFSETQRNKGNFPGRFSGRQFSNSRSEMNVSTLELGDSALYLCASSLNGGASETQYFGPGTRLLVL.